This entry concerns a single T cell receptor beta chain. Likely a read error: the CDR3 ends without its conserved phenylalanine or tryptophan. Per germline, CDR1 SGHKS and CDR2 YYEKEE (reference sequence). The CDR3 spans 13 residues. The study co-extracted DNA and RNA from around 20-30 mg of unsorted bulk tissue. The sample belongs to a study of tumor-infiltrating lymphocytes in primary liver carcinoma. cDNA specific to TCR beta was made from 500 to 650 ng of total RNA, with a constant-region primer employed for priming. Amplification in three nested multiplex PCR rounds with slightly modified ARM-PCR gave rise to TCR beta libraries. The opening two PCR rounds, around 9 cycles each, paired TRBV1-TRBV30 forward primers with a C-beta reverse primer. TCRdb re-analysed the multiplex PCR reads in MiXCR, keeping a single row per CDR3 protein. The sample consists of just under 55,000 distinct CDR3 sequences, about 68% of them appearing once.

The rearrangement links TRBV5-5 to TRBJ1-2; 7 bases agree with TRBD1. Source material: liver tumor tissue from sampling region 2. Subset indicated: tumor region T2, inferior pole. The source is a man between 35 and 55 years old with primary liver carcinoma and hepatitis B virus infection. CDR3 sequence: CASSLGQFYGYTV. CDR3 nucleotide sequence: TGTGCCAGCAGTTTGGGACAGTTCTATGGCTACACCGTC.